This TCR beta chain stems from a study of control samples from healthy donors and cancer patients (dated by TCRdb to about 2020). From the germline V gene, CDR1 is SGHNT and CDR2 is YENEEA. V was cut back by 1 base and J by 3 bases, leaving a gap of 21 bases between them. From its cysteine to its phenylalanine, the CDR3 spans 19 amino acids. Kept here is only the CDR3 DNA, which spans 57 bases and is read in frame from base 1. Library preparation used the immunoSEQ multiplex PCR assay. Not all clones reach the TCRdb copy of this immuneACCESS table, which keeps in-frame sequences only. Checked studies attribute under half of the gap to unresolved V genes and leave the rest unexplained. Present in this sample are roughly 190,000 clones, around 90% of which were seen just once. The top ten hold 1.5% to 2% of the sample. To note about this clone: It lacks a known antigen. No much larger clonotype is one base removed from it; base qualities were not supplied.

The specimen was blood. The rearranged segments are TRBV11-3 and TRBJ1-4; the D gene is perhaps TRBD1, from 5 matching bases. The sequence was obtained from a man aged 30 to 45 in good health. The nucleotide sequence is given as TGTGCCAGCAGCTTAGCAGTGGGGCCAAAAGTGGCGGCTAATGAAAAACTGTTTTTT. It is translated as CASSLAVGPKVAANEKLFF.